These 8 T cell receptor beta chains originate from one sample sequenced in a study of control samples from healthy donors and cancer patients. The protocol was immunoSEQ multiplex PCR, while the TCRdb copy is restricted to in-frame clones and leaves out a portion. The table records roughly 80,000 clones, more than 70% of them present only once. Source material: blood. The receptors stem from a woman aged 50 to 60 in good health.

The V and J genes are TRBV7-9 and TRBJ1-1, with D possibly TRBD1 on 6 matching bases. Trimming removed 2 bases at V and 8 bases at J, with 15 bases between. Germline loops: CDR1 SEHNR, CDR2 FQNEAQ (reference sequence). CDR3 length: 14 amino acids. CDR3 DNA: TGTGCCAGCAGCTTAAGACAGGTTGGAATGGAAGCTTTCTTT. Translated: CASSLRQVGMEAFF. Combining the CDR3 with reference TRBV7-9 and TRBJ1-1 gives the whole variable domain DTGVSQNPRHKITKRGQNVTFRCDPISEHNRLYWYRQTLGQGPEFLTYFQNEAQLEKSRLLSDRFSAERPKGSFSTLEIQRTEQGDSAMYLCASSLRQVGMEAFFGQGTRLTVV.

This chain links TRBV2 with TRBJ2-5, with no clear D. Germline loops: CDR1 SNHLY, CDR2 FYNNEI. The CDR3 sequence is 10 residues long. V was cut by 6 bases and J by 6 bases, with 5 bases left in between. The CDR3 loop is CASRAKTQYF. The CDR3 coding sequence is TGTGCCAGCAGGGCGAAGACCCAGTACTTC.

V and J are TRBV7-9 and TRBJ1-1, with D possibly TRBD1 on 5 matching bases. Looked up from germline, CDR1 is SEHNR and CDR2 is FQNEAQ (reference sequence). This CDR3 region has 17 residues. V shed 2 bases and J shed 3 bases, with 19 bases lying between them. CDR3 bases: TGTGCCAGCAGCTTAATGCCCGGGGGTCTCTGGGACACTGAAGCTTTCTTT. Translated: CASSLMPGGLWDTEAFF.

The V and J genes are TRBV6-6 and TRBJ2-1; unclear D gene. Germline V gene lookup returns CDR1 MNHNY and CDR2 SVGAGI (reference sequence). The CDR3 spans 13 residues. Trimming removed 7 bases from V and 4 bases from J, with 11 bases in between. CDR3: CASINWDYNEQFF. The CDR3 DNA follows: TGTGCCAGCATTAACTGGGATTACAATGAGCAGTTCTTC.

This chain links TRBV6-5 with TRBJ2-2, with no clear D. The V end was cut by 8 bases, the J end by 7 bases, with 5 bases between. Germline V gene sequence: CDR1 MNHEY, CDR2 SVGAGI. This CDR3 has 10 amino acids. The CDR3 here is CASFNGELFF. The CDR3 coding sequence is TGTGCCAGCTTTAACGGGGAGCTGTTTTTT.

The J gene is TRBJ1-4, the V gene TRBV6-6; the D is unclear. Trimming removed 2 bases from V and 4 bases from J, with 11 bases in between. CDR1 and CDR2 from the germline V gene are MNHNY and SVGAGI (reference sequence). The CDR3 runs 15 residues. The CDR3 nucleotides read TGTGCCAGCAGTTACGCTCGACTGGATAATGAAAAACTGTTTTTT. Translating gives CASSYARLDNEKLFF.

The rearrangement links TRBV19 to TRBJ2-7; the D gene is possibly TRBD2 (6 bases). The germline CDR1 and CDR2 sequences are LNHDA and SQIVND (reference sequence). This CDR3 has 15 residues. V lost 4 bases and J 4 bases, leaving 17 bases between the germline ends. Here the CDR3 reads CASSKGLMELYEQYF. The CDR3 nucleotides read TGTGCCAGTAGTAAGGGACTTATGGAACTTTACGAGCAGTACTTC.

V usage is TRBV2 and J usage is TRBJ1-2; unclear D gene. The CDR3 length is 13 residues. Germline loops: CDR1 SNHLY, CDR2 FYNNEI. V gave up 4 bases and J gave up 1 base, with 7 bases separating them. The CDR3 here is CASSVSNNYGYTF. CDR3 DNA: TGTGCCAGCAGTGTAAGCAATAACTATGGCTACACCTTC.